Listed below are T cell receptor beta chains from one sample, sequenced in a study of control samples from healthy donors and cancer patients. This table comes from immunoSEQ multiplex PCR, and its TCRdb copy is limited to in-frame clones, with some not included. The repertoire holds approximately 70,000 clones, about 90% seen once, with about 20% in the top ten. Sequencing was performed on PBMCs. The receptors here all came from a man aged 55-75 years with lung cancer. Each CDR3 is given with its conserved first and last residue. D genes are given only for firm matches. Expanded clones are given a class, and other clones once, few, many or no size at all.

d_gene	v_gene	abundance	j_gene	CDR3nt	CDR3aa
TRBD2	TRBV11-1	.	TRBJ2-3	TGTGCCAGCAGCTCCGAGCGGGGGGGCCATTTCATAGGGTATTTT	CASSSERGGHFIGYF
TRBD1	TRBV7-9	.	TRBJ2-3	TGTGCCAGCAGCCTCCGGACAGGGGCCACAGATACGCAGTATTTT	CASSLRTGATDTQYF
TRBD1	TRBV11-3	.	TRBJ1-1	TGTGCCAGCAGTCGGACAGGGAGTTTCTCTGAAGCTTTCTTT	CASSRTGSFSEAFF
TRBD1	TRBV7-3	.	TRBJ2-2	TGTGCCAGCAGCGTCGACAGGGGGCGGAACACCGGGGAGCTGTTTTTT	CASSVDRGRNTGELFF
.	TRBV5-1	.	TRBJ1-1	TGCGCCAGCAGCTTGGTCGCGAACACTGAAGCTTTCTTT	CASSLVANTEAFF
.	TRBV15	.	TRBJ2-2	TGTGCCACCAGCAGGGGGGAGAACACCGGGGAGCTGTTTTTT	CATSRGENTGELFF
TRBD1	TRBV29-1	.	TRBJ1-2	TGCAGCGTTGAGGGACAGGGAAATAAGGACTATGGCTACACCTTC	CSVEGQGNKDYGYTF
.	TRBV14	.	TRBJ1-6	TGTGCCAGCAGCCAAATCACAGGGTCATCTAATTCACCCCTCCACTTT	CASSQITGSSNSPLHF
.	TRBV2	.	TRBJ1-1	TGTGCCAGCAGTTTCAGGGGCCGCTGGGACACTGAAGCTTTCTTT	CASSFRGRWDTEAFF
.	TRBV5-1	.	TRBJ1-1	TGCGCCAGCAGCTTGGATCCCACAGGAGGTACTGAAGCTTTCTTT	CASSLDPTGGTEAFF
.	TRBV12-3/TRBV12-4	.	TRBJ1-3	TGTGCCAGCAGTTTTACCTCTCGTGACACCATATATTTT	CASSFTSRDTIYF
.	TRBV27	.	TRBJ1-1	TGTGCCAGCAGTATTACTATGAACACTGAAGCTTTCTTT	CASSITMNTEAFF
.	TRBV6-2/TRBV6-3	once	TRBJ2-1	TGTGCCAGCAGTTACGTACAGGGCGGGGAGCAGTTCTTC	CASSYVQGGEQFF
.	TRBV29-1	.	TRBJ2-3	TGCAGCCTGACGACAGATACGCAGTATTTT	CSLTTDTQYF
TRBD1	TRBV27	once	TRBJ1-1	TGTGCCAGCAGTTCGGATACAGGGGGGACTTGGAACACTGAAGCTTTCTTT	CASSSDTGGTWNTEAFF
.	TRBV10-2	.	TRBJ2-5	TGCGCCAGCAGTGATGGGTGGACCCAAGAGACCCAGTACTTC	CASSDGWTQETQYF
.	TRBV6-5	once	TRBJ2-4	TGTGCCAGCAGTTATGGGGCAGGGGTAGCCAAAAACATTCAGTACTTC	CASSYGAGVAKNIQYF
.	TRBV9	.	TRBJ1-3	TGTGCCAGCAGCGCAACTGGAAACACCATATATTTT	CASSATGNTIYF
TRBD1	TRBV15	.	TRBJ1-2	TGTGCCACCAGCACGGGACAGCTACCCGCCTATGGCTACACCTTC	CATSTGQLPAYGYTF
.	TRBV6-1	many	TRBJ1-2	TGTGCCAGCAGTGAACCGGGTCCGCCCTATGGCTACACCTTC	CASSEPGPPYGYTF
.	TRBV5-8	.	TRBJ1-5	TGTGCCAGCAGCTTGGGGGTCCCCTTACGACAGGATAGCAATCAGCCCCAGCATTTT	CASSLGVPLRQDSNQPQHF
TRBD1	TRBV12-3/TRBV12-4	.	TRBJ1-2	TGTGCCAGCAGTCTGGACAGGGTCTATGGCTACACCTTC	CASSLDRVYGYTF
.	TRBV5-5	.	TRBJ2-2	TGTGCCAGCAGCTGGGGGGTTCTAGAAGTCGGGGAGCTGTTTTTT	CASSWGVLEVGELFF
.	TRBV4-2	.	TRBJ1-5	TGTGCCAGCAGTCACAACAGGGACAATCAGCCCCAGCATTTT	CASSHNRDNQPQHF
.	TRBV4-1	.	TRBJ1-1	TGCGCCAGCAGCCAAGTGGGGGTGAACACTGAAGCTTTCTTT	CASSQVGVNTEAFF
.	TRBV5-1	.	TRBJ2-3	TGCGCCAGCAGCTTGAGCGGCGGGGTCACAGATACGCAGTATTTT	CASSLSGGVTDTQYF
TRBD1	TRBV6-6	.	TRBJ2-7	TGTGCCAGCAGCCGCGGTGAGGGGGCTTCGTACGAGCAGTACTTC	CASSRGEGASYEQYF
TRBD1	TRBV5-4	once	TRBJ2-1	TGTGCCAGCAGCAAAACCGGGACAGAATACAATGAGCAGTTCTTC	CASSKTGTEYNEQFF
.	TRBV13	.	TRBJ1-2	TGTGCCAGCAGCCTGGGGGTGTCTAACTATGGCTACACCTTC	CASSLGVSNYGYTF
.	TRBV30	.	TRBJ2-4	TGTGCCTGGAGTGTTAAAAACATTCAGTACTTC	CAWSVKNIQYF
TRBD1	TRBV24-1	.	TRBJ2-3	TGTGCCACCAGTGATTTATCCTGGGACAGACTAACAAGGGATACGCAGTATTTT	CATSDLSWDRLTRDTQYF
TRBD1	TRBV6-5	.	TRBJ1-1	TGTGCCAGCAGTTCCCCCAAACAGGGGACTGAAGCTTTCTTT	CASSSPKQGTEAFF
.	TRBV20-1	few	TRBJ2-7	TGCAGTGCTAGTAAAGGGACAAAGACCTACGAGCAGTACTTC	CSASKGTKTYEQYF
.	TRBV12-3/TRBV12-4	.	TRBJ2-1	TGTGCCAGCAGGGGTTACAATGAGCAGTTCTTC	CASRGYNEQFF
.	TRBV25-1	.	TRBJ2-3	TGTGCCAGCAGTGAATACTCTAGCACAGATACGCAGTATTTT	CASSEYSSTDTQYF
TRBD1	TRBV7-6	once	TRBJ2-2	TGTGCCAGCAGCCGTAATCCCCAGGGGGCGTCCGGGGAGCTGTTTTTT	CASSRNPQGASGELFF
TRBD1	TRBV6-4	once	TRBJ2-1	TGTGCCAGCAGTGTCCAGGGGGCGAACTACAATGAGCAGTTCTTC	CASSVQGANYNEQFF
.	TRBV12-3/TRBV12-4	.	TRBJ1-1	TGTGCCAGCAGTTGGCGGGCGAACACTGAAGCTTTCTTT	CASSWRANTEAFF
TRBD2	TRBV9	.	TRBJ2-2	TGTGCCAGCAGCGTAGTCGGTATCGGACTAGCGGGGACGAACACCGGGGAGCTGTTTTTT	CASSVVGIGLAGTNTGELFF
TRBD1	TRBV2	.	TRBJ1-1	TGTGCCAGCACCTCAACCCAGGGGGGGGCAGCTTTCTTT	CASTSTQGGAAFF
.	TRBV5-1	once	TRBJ1-4	TGCGTCAGCACCCTCGGTAGGGGTACTAATGAAAAACTGTTTTTT	CVSTLGRGTNEKLFF
.	TRBV27	.	TRBJ2-1	TGTGCCAGCAGTTATCGACAGGGAGGCGTGTCGGAGGCGAATGAGCAGTTCTTC	CASSYRQGGVSEANEQFF
.	TRBV4-1	.	TRBJ1-2	TGCGCCAGCAGCCAAGACACCGGGACGGCGAAACGGTATGGCTACACCTTC	CASSQDTGTAKRYGYTF
.	TRBV24-1	.	TRBJ1-5	TGTGCCACCGACCAATCCCCCGGAGAGCCCCAGCATTTT	CATDQSPGEPQHF
.	TRBV27	few	TRBJ1-5	TGTGCCAGCAGCCCCTCTAAAGGGGAGGATCAGCCCCAGCATTTT	CASSPSKGEDQPQHF
.	TRBV3-1/TRBV3-2	.	TRBJ2-7	TGTGCCAGCAGCCAACAGGGTCCCGGTAGGGAGCAGTACTTC	CASSQQGPGREQYF
.	TRBV9	.	TRBJ1-2	TGTGCCAGCAGCGTAGCTACGTTTGGGACACTCGAGGAGGGATTC	CASSVATFGTLEEGF
.	TRBV5-5	.	TRBJ2-6	TGTGCCAGCAGCCCGGGGTCCCTCCTCTCTGGGGCCAACGTCCTGACTTTC	CASSPGSLLSGANVLTF
.	TRBV6-1	.	TRBJ1-6	TGTGCCAGCAGTGACCCGTCCCGGAGGGGCTGGAATTCACCCCTCCACTTT	CASSDPSRRGWNSPLHF